Each of the 12 T cell receptor beta chains below was sequenced from the same sample in a study of T-cell reconstitution after alpha-beta-depleted transplantation in children. Preparation of the TCRbeta library was carried out with unique molecular identifiers. TCRdb redid the calling of the PCR reads with MiXCR, one entry per CDR3 protein. The top ten hold 4% to 6% of the sample, which has about 250,000 distinct CDR3 sequences, more than 20% seen once. The source was PBMCs, mostly from graft donor cells, collected 360 days after TCRalphabeta/CD19-depleted stem cell transplant. The receptors come from a female patient aged 2-15 years who had a stem cell transplant for congenital amegakaryocytic thrombocytopenia, so the T cells may come from the graft donor.

This clonotype was observed a handful of times. In nucleotides, the CDR3 is TGCGCCAGCAGCTTGGGTCTTTTGTGGGACCAGTACTTC. This gives the protein CASSLGLLWDQYF. The chain recombines TRBV5-1 with TRBJ2-5, with D unresolved. Germline CDR1 SGHRS, CDR2 YFSETQ. CDR3 size: 13 residues. V was shortened by 0 bases and J by 10 bases, with 13 bases between the two germline ends.

This clonotype appeared a single time. CDR3 DNA sequence: TGTGCCAGCAGCCAAGATCCGAGTCAGCCCCAGCATTTT. It translates to CASSQDPSQPQHF. The chain couples TRBV4-2 to TRBJ1-5; unclear D gene. Germline V gene lookup returns CDR1 LGHNA and CDR2 YNFKEQ. V was cut by 0 bases and J by 6 bases, with 6 bases left in between. This CDR3 spans 13 amino acids.

This clonotype was seen ten or more times. CDR3 in DNA: TGTGCCATCAGTGAGGGGACGGTCTACAATGAGCAGTTCTTC. Amino acids: CAISEGTVYNEQFF. The chain recombines TRBV10-3 with TRBJ2-1; the D call may be TRBD1 or TRBD2 (5 bases each). With 2 bases removed from V and 3 bases from J, the gap between germline ends came to 8 bases. Germline V gene lookup returns CDR1 ENHRY and CDR2 SYGVKD. The CDR3 contains 14 residues.

As regards this clonotype: The missing conserved phenylalanine or tryptophan at the end of this CDR3 makes a read error likely. The V and J genes are TRBV27 and TRBJ2-1; TRBD1 agrees at 7 bases. Germline V gene lookup returns CDR1 MNHEY and CDR2 SMNVEV (reference sequence). Trimming removed 4 bases from V and 4 bases from J; junction bases left unmatched: 4. The CDR3 has 14 residues. The CDR3 loop is CASSSPGQYNEQFC. The CDR3 DNA follows: TGTGCCAGCAGTTCCCCGGGACAGTACAATGAGCAGTTCTGC.

This clonotype was observed a few times. The chain recombines TRBV4-1 with TRBJ2-3; D is unclear. V lost 3 bases to trimming and J lost 2 bases, with 9 bases between them. CDR3 length: 14 amino acids. Germline values: CDR1 MGHRA, CDR2 YSYEKL. The CDR3 sequence is CASSHARDTDTQYF. The CDR3 region has the DNA TGCGCCAGCAGCCATGCTAGAGACACAGATACGCAGTATTTT.

The V gene is TRBV5-1, the J gene TRBJ1-1, with 7 bases matching TRBD1. With V trimmed by 4 bases and J by 1 base, 16 bases remained unmatched. The V gene's germline CDR1 is SGHRS and CDR2 YFSETQ. The length of the CDR3 is 18 residues. CDR3 in DNA: TGCGCCAGCAGCCCGATCGGCCAATTGACAGGGTGGAACACTGAAGCTTTCTTT. This translates into CASSPIGQLTGWNTEAFF.

This chain uses TRBV12-3 or TRBV12-4 with TRBJ2-5; possibly TRBD1 for D (5 bases). Trimming took off 5 bases at V and 5 bases at J, with 12 bases between the two ends. This CDR3 has 13 amino acids. The CDR3 DNA reads TGTGCCAGCAGTCAGGGCTTCAAGGAGACCCAGTACTTC. Its translation: CASSQGFKETQYF.

This clonotype was seen repeatedly, ten times or more. The CDR3 DNA sequence: TGTGCCAGCAGTGATCCCGGGACCTACGAGCAGTACTTC. Translating gives CASSDPGTYEQYF. V and J are TRBV25-1 and TRBJ2-7; TRBD2 might be the D (5 bases). Trimming pared 3 bases from V and 2 bases from J, leaving 8 bases between. Germline lookup yields CDR1 MGHDK and CDR2 SYGVNS. CDR3 length: 13 amino acids.

The sample holds a few counts of this clonotype. This rearrangement joins TRBV25-1 to TRBJ2-1; unclear D gene. V was trimmed by 5 bases and J by 10 bases, leaving 12 bases between them. Germline lookup yields CDR1 MGHDK and CDR2 SYGVNS. The CDR3 extends over 12 amino acids. This CDR3 reads CASSRRIGEQFF. The CDR3 nucleotides read TGTGCCAGCAGTAGGAGAATCGGCGAGCAGTTCTTC. The variable domain in full, with the rest retrieved from reference TRBV25-1 and TRBJ2-1, is EADIYQTPRYLVIGTGKKITLECSQTMGHDKMYWYQQDPGMELHLIHYSYGVNSTEKGDLSSESTVSRIRTEHFPLTLESARPSHTSQYLCASSRRIGEQFFGPGTRLTVL.

The V call is TRBV20-1, the J call TRBJ2-5, with a tentative D call TRBD1 (6 bases). The CDR3 runs to 12 residues. Trimming left V 0 bases short and J 4 bases short, with 6 bases between. CDR1 and CDR2 (germline): DFQATT, SNEGSKA (reference sequence). For the CDR3, the DNA is TGCAGTGCTAGAGACAGGGGAGAGACCCAGTACTTC. This translates into CSARDRGETQYF.

This clonotype turned up a few times. The chain has TRBV12-3 or TRBV12-4 and TRBJ2-1; 7 nucleotides match TRBD2. The V and J ends lost 4 bases and 8 bases, in that order; junction bases with no gene match: 17. The CDR3 spans 17 residues. CDR3 residues: CASSSHPPLASIDEQFF. CDR3 DNA: TGTGCCAGCAGTTCCCACCCTCCACTAGCGAGTATTGATGAGCAGTTCTTC.

This clonotype was recorded a few times. The chain employs TRBV2 and TRBJ2-1; D uncertain. Trimming stripped 7 bases from V and 7 bases from J, with 14 bases between. The CDR3 is 13 amino acids. The germline gives CDR1 SNHLY, CDR2 FYNNEI. The CDR3 loop is CASKVVEWNEQFF. In DNA, the CDR3 is TGTGCCAGCAAAGTTGTGGAGTGGAATGAGCAGTTCTTC.